These T cell receptor beta chains were read from a single sample in a study of cytomegalovirus exposure and HLA in healthy donors. Clones were sequenced by immunoSEQ multiplex PCR, and TCRdb holds only the in-frame ones, with some missing. The table includes over 110,000 clones, around 83% detected once. The sequenced sample was PBMCs. The receptors were sampled from a male donor in good health and CMV-seropositive. Each CDR3 is given with its conserved first and last residue. D genes are given only for firm matches. Size is stated for part of the rows, as once, few or many counts, or as a class when the clone is expanded.

d_gene	abundance	v_gene	j_gene	CDR3aa	CDR3nt
-	once	TRBV27	TRBJ2-1	CASSLSSGVNEQFF	TGTGCCAGCAGTTTATCTTCCGGGGTCAATGAGCAGTTCTTC
-	-	TRBV2	TRBJ2-5	CASSWGVQETQYF	TGTGCCAGCTCTTGGGGGGTCCAAGAGACCCAGTACTTC
-	-	TRBV14	TRBJ1-1	CASSQILSNTEAFF	TGTGCCAGCAGCCAAATTTTATCGAACACTGAAGCTTTCTTT
-	once	TRBV7-3	TRBJ2-1	CASSLGGAGNNEQFF	TGTGCCAGCAGCTTAGGGGGGGCGGGGAACAATGAGCAGTTCTTC
-	-	TRBV30	TRBJ1-6	CAWSAYTGNSPLHF	TGTGCCTGGAGTGCCTACACAGGAAATTCACCCCTCCACTTT
TRBD1	-	TRBV6-5	TRBJ1-5	CASSHGTANQPQHF	TGTGCCAGCAGCCATGGGACAGCGAATCAGCCCCAGCATTTT
-	few	TRBV28	TRBJ2-7	CASSNTEVLALEQYF	TGTGCCAGCAGTAACACCGAAGTCCTAGCGCTCGAGCAGTACTTC
TRBD1	-	TRBV9	TRBJ1-2	CASSVEVTGLYGYTF	TGTGCCAGCAGCGTAGAAGTGACAGGGCTCTATGGCTACACCTTC
TRBD1	-	TRBV15	TRBJ1-2	CATSSGQANYGYTF	TGTGCCACCAGCAGCGGACAGGCTAACTATGGCTACACCTTC
TRBD1	-	TRBV4-2	TRBJ1-2	CASSLGGTGSLYGYTF	TGTGCCAGCAGCTTAGGCGGGACAGGGTCGCTATATGGCTACACCTTC
TRBD2	-	TRBV9	TRBJ2-1	CASSPAGVTYNEQFF	TGTGCCAGCAGTCCAGCGGGAGTAACCTACAATGAGCAGTTCTTC
-	few	TRBV6-5	TRBJ1-3	CASWRGIGSGNTIYF	TGTGCCAGCTGGCGGGGGATAGGCTCTGGAAACACCATATATTTT
TRBD1	-	TRBV5-4	TRBJ2-7	CAFGRDRGPYEQYF	TGTGCATTCGGACGGGACAGGGGCCCCTACGAGCAGTACTTC
-	-	TRBV6-6	TRBJ2-4	CASSGGLQDIQYF	TGTGCCAGCAGTGGGGGGTTGCAGGACATTCAGTACTTC
-	-	TRBV4-3	TRBJ2-7	CASSQGTEYDYEQYF	TGCGCCAGCAGCCAAGGGACAGAGTACGACTACGAGCAGTACTTC
TRBD1	-	TRBV11-2	TRBJ1-2	CASSPGTGFGYGYTF	TGTGCCAGCAGCCCCGGGACAGGGTTCGGCTATGGCTACACCTTC
TRBD1	-	TRBV5-1	TRBJ2-7	CASSGQGDEQYF	TGCGCCAGCAGCGGGCAGGGGGACGAGCAGTACTTC
TRBD2	-	TRBV28	TRBJ2-1	CASSPILLAGGPNEQFF	TGTGCCAGCAGCCCCATCCTCCTAGCGGGAGGGCCCAATGAGCAGTTCTTC
-	-	TRBV6-6	TRBJ1-2	CASTANGVGYTF	TGTGCCAGCACCGCCAACGGTGTTGGCTACACCTTC
-	few	TRBV28	TRBJ1-2	CASRLVGDYGYTF	TGTGCCAGCAGATTAGTCGGGGACTATGGCTACACCTTC
TRBD2	-	TRBV7-6	TRBJ2-2	CASSLVAGGNTGELFF	TGTGCCAGCAGCTTAGTAGCGGGGGGGAACACCGGGGAGCTGTTTTTT
TRBD2	once	TRBV30	TRBJ2-3	CAWRTSGTPSTDTQYF	TGTGCCTGGAGGACTAGCGGGACCCCGAGCACAGATACGCAGTATTTT
TRBD1	-	TRBV7-9	TRBJ2-5	CASSSTGGDETQYF	TGTGCCAGCAGCAGTACAGGGGGCGATGAGACCCAGTACTTC
TRBD2	-	TRBV2	TRBJ2-1	CASRHEPGQTFSGGANEQFF	TGTGCCAGCAGACACGAACCGGGACAGACCTTTAGCGGGGGGGCGAATGAGCAGTTCTTC
TRBD1	few	TRBV7-2	TRBJ2-3	CASSLGRGNTDTQYF	TGTGCCAGCAGCTTAGGCAGGGGGAACACAGATACGCAGTATTTT
-	-	TRBV28	TRBJ1-5	CASSLEQGHQPQHF	TGTGCCAGCAGTTTGGAGCAGGGCCATCAGCCCCAGCATTTT
TRBD2	few	TRBV4-2	TRBJ2-7	CASSQETTSGNYEQYF	TGTGCCAGCAGCCAAGAGACGACTAGCGGGAACTACGAGCAGTACTTC
-	-	TRBV11-2	TRBJ2-3	CASSLIRGPDTQYF	TGTGCCAGCAGCTTGATAAGGGGCCCAGATACGCAGTATTTT
-	-	TRBV10-3	TRBJ1-1	CAISESREISTEAFF	TGTGCCATCAGTGAGTCGAGGGAAATCAGCACTGAAGCTTTCTTT
TRBD2	few	TRBV7-9	TRBJ2-3	CASSPGGPTDTQYF	TGTGCCAGCAGCCCGGGAGGGCCCACAGATACGCAGTATTTT
-	few	TRBV6-6	TRBJ1-4	CASRSPSANEKLFF	TGTGCCAGCAGGTCGCCGTCGGCTAATGAAAAACTGTTTTTT
TRBD2	-	TRBV7-6	TRBJ2-1	CASSTASGRATEQFF	TGTGCCAGCAGCACCGCTAGCGGGAGGGCCACTGAGCAGTTCTTC
TRBD1	-	TRBV7-9	TRBJ1-5	CSSSLAIRGQGANQPQHF	TGTTCCAGCAGCTTAGCGATTCGAGGACAGGGGGCAAATCAGCCCCAGCATTTT
-	-	TRBV18	TRBJ1-1	CASSPPNSGMNTEAFF	TGTGCCAGCTCACCACCGAATTCAGGGATGAACACTGAAGCTTTCTTT
TRBD2	few	TRBV7-9	TRBJ2-3	CASSLLADTSTDTQYF	TGTGCCAGCAGCCTACTAGCGGATACTAGCACAGATACGCAGTATTTT
TRBD1	-	TRBV27	TRBJ1-3	CASSPRGVGNTIYF	TGTGCCAGCAGTCCCAGGGGGGTTGGAAACACCATATATTTT
-	-	TRBV30	TRBJ1-1	CAWSVTLNTEAFF	TGTGCCTGGAGTGTCACACTGAACACTGAAGCTTTCTTT
-	-	TRBV2	TRBJ1-1	CASRMTGPAEAFF	TGTGCCAGCAGGATGACAGGCCCCGCGGAAGCTTTCTTT
-	-	TRBV18	TRBJ1-2	CASSHEGHSNYGYTF	TGTGCCAGCTCACATGAGGGACATTCAAACTATGGCTACACCTTC
TRBD1	-	TRBV7-8	TRBJ1-1	CASSKRDRGSNTEAFF	TGTGCCAGCAGCAAGCGGGACAGGGGATCGAACACTGAAGCTTTCTTT
-	few	TRBV30	TRBJ2-7	CACSRQSSYEQYF	TGTGCCTGTTCCAGACAGTCCTCCTACGAGCAGTACTTC
TRBD2	-	TRBV19	TRBJ2-1	CASSQRNSGSGANEQFF	TGTGCCAGTAGCCAGAGAAATAGCGGGAGTGGGGCCAATGAGCAGTTCTTC
-	-	TRBV5-1	TRBJ1-1	CASRSAQGQNTEAFF	TGCGCCAGCAGATCGGCCCAGGGACAGAACACTGAAGCTTTCTTT
-	-	TRBV6-1	TRBJ2-2	CASSEGQGAGELFF	TGTGCCAGCAGTGAAGGTCAGGGCGCCGGGGAGCTGTTTTTT
-	-	TRBV7-8	TRBJ1-5	CASSLGVNQPQHF	TGTGCCAGCAGCTTGGGCGTCAATCAGCCCCAGCATTTT
-	few	TRBV11-2	TRBJ2-1	CASEGLQHNEQFF	TGTGCCAGCGAAGGACTTCAACACAATGAGCAGTTCTTC